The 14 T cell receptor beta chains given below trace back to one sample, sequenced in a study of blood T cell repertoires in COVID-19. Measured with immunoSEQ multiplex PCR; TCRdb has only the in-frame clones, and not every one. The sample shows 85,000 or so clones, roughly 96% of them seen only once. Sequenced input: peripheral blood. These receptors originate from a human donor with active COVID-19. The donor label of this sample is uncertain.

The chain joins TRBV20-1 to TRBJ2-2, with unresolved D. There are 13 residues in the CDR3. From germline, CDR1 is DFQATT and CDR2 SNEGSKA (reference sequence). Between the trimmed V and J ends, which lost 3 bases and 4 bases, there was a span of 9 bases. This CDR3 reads CSASFESTGELFF. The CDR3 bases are TGCAGTGCTAGTTTCGAGTCCACCGGGGAGCTGTTTTTT.

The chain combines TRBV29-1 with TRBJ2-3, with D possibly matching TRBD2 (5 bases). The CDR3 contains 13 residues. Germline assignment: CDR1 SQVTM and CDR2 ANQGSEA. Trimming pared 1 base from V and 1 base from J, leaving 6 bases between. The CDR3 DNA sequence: TGCAGCGTTGAAGTCGGGGGCACAGATACGCAGTATTTT. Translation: CSVEVGGTDTQYF.

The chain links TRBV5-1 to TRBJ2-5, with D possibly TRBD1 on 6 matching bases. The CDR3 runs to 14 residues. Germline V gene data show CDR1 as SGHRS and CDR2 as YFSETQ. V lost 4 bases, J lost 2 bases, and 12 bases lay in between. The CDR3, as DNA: TGCGCCAGCAGCCAAACTACAGGGCAAGAGACCCAGTACTTC. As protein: CASSQTTGQETQYF.

This CDR3 is CASSLWASSYEQYF. The CDR3 DNA reads TGTGCCAGCAGTTTATGGGCGTCCTCCTACGAGCAGTACTTC. This chain joins TRBV27 and TRBJ2-7; D not resolved. CDR1 and CDR2 (germline): MNHEY, SMNVEV (reference sequence). This CDR3 has 14 amino acids. Trimming removed 1 base from V and 0 bases from J, with 7 bases in between.

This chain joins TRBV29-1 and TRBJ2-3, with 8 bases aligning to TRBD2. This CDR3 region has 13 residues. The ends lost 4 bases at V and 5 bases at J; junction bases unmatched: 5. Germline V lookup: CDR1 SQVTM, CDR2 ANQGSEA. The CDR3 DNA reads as TGCAGCGTTGGCGGGGGGCCGGGAGATACGCAGTATTTT. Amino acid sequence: CSVGGGPGDTQYF.

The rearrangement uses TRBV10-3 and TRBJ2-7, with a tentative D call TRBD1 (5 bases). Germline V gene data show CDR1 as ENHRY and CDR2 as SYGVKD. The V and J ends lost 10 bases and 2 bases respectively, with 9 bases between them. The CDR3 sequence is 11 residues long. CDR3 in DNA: TGTGCCACCCGACAGACCTACGAGCAGTACTTC. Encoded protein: CATRQTYEQYF.

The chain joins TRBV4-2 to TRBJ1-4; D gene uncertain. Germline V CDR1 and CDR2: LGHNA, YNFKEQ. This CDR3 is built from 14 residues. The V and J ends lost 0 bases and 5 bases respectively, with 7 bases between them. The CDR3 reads CASSQDTENEKLFF. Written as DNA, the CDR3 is TGTGCCAGCAGCCAAGACACGGAGAATGAAAAACTGTTTTTT.

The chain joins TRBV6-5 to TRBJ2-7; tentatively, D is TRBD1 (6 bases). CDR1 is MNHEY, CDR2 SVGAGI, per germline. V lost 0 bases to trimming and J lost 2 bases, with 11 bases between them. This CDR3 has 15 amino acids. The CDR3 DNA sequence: TGTGCCAGCAGTTACTCGGGTCAGGGGACCTACGAGCAGTACTTC. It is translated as CASSYSGQGTYEQYF.

CDR3 nucleotide sequence: TGTGCCAGCAGTTTTGCAGGTAGTTCCTACGAGCAGTACTTC. Protein sequence: CASSFAGSSYEQYF. The V gene is TRBV27, the J gene TRBJ2-7; no clear D gene. The CDR3 totals 14 residues. The germline CDR1 and CDR2 sequences are MNHEY and SMNVEV (reference sequence). Trimming took 3 bases from V and 1 from J, leaving 10 bases between them.

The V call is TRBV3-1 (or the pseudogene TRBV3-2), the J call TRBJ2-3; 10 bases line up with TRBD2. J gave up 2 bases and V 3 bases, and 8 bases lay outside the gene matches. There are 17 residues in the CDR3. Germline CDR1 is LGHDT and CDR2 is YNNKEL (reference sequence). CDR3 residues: CASSQLASGGATDTQYF. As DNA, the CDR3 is TGTGCCAGCAGCCAGCTAGCTAGCGGGGGAGCCACAGATACGCAGTATTTT.

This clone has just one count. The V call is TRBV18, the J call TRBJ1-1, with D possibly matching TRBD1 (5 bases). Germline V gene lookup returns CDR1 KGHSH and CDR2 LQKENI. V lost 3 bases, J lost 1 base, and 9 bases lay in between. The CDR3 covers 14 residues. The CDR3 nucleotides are TGTGCCAGCTCACCCTCCGGGGGGAACACTGAAGCTTTCTTT. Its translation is CASSPSGGNTEAFF.

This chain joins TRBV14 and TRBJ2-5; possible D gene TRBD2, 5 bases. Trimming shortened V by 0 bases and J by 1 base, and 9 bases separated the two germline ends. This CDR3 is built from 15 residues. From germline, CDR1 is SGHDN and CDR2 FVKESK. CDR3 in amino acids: CASSQERAGQETQYF. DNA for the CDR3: TGTGCCAGCAGCCAAGAGAGGGCGGGCCAAGAGACCCAGTACTTC. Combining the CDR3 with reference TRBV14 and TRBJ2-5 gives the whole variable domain EAGVTQFPSHSVIEKGQTVTLRCDPISGHDNLYWYRRVMGKEIKFLLHFVKESKQDESGMPNNRFLAERTGGTYSTLKVQPAELEDSGVYFCASSQERAGQETQYFGPGTRLLVL.

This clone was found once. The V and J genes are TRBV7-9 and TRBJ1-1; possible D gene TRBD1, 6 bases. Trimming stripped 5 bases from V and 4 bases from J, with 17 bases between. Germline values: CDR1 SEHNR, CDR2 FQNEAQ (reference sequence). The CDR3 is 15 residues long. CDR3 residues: CASSINRDTGTEAFF. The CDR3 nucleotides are TGTGCCAGCAGCATCAACCGGGACACTGGCACTGAAGCTTTCTTT.

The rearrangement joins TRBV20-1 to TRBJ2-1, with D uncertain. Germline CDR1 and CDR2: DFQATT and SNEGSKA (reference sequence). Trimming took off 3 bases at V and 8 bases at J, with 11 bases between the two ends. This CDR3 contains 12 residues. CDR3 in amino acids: CSASGRRDEQFF. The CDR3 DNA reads TGCAGTGCTAGTGGCCGCCGCGATGAGCAGTTCTTC.